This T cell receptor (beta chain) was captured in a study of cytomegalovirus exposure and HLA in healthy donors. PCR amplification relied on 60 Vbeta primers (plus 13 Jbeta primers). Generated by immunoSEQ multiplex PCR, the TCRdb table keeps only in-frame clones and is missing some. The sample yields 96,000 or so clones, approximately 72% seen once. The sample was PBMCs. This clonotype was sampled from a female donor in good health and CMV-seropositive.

The CDR3 DNA reads TGTGCCAGCAGTGGGACAGGGGGTCAGCCCCAGCATTTT. This sequence encodes CASSGTGGQPQHF. The chain couples TRBV2 to TRBJ1-5; 10 bases align to TRBD1. CDR3 length: 13 amino acids. J was trimmed by 6 bases and V by 4 bases; bases with no gene match: 0. The V gene's germline CDR1 is SNHLY and CDR2 FYNNEI. Full variable domain (missing parts from reference TRBV2 and TRBJ1-5): EPEVTQTPSHQVTQMGQEVILRCVPISNHLYFYWYRQILGQKVEFLVSFYNNEISEKSEIFDDQFSVERPDGSNFTLKIRSTKLEDSAMYFCASSGTGGQPQHFGDGTRLSIL.